Below are 9 T cell receptor beta chains sequenced from a single sample in a study of spatial heterogeneity in lung cancer (dated by TCRdb to about 2019). Library creation used 5' RACE. The sequencer listed for this sample is NextSeq 500. TCRdb cleaned the public reads at Q25 with fastp, built clones with MiXCR and kept in-frame beta chains. One record per CDR3 amino acid sequence lists the most common genes and DNA. Across this sample there are fewer than 16,000 distinct CDR3 sequences, with roughly 3.9% seen only once. The ten largest clones capture around a tenth of the sample. In the paper's terms, the time point label means: sample taken at primary tumor resection. The material sequenced was normal lung tissue next to the tumor, taken at surgery. These TCRs come from a male donor with early-stage non-small cell lung cancer.

This clonotype was counted at least ten times. This beta chain lies outside the target of a library built for alpha chains; its clone size means little. This chain links TRBV20-1 with TRBJ2-4; TRBD2 is a possible D gene (5 bases). The V end was cut by 3 bases, the J end by 2 bases, with 17 bases between. Germline V gene sequence: CDR1 DFQATT, CDR2 SNEGSKA (reference sequence). The CDR3 extends over 16 amino acids. The CDR3 here is CSARDPARGPKNIQYF. The DNA for the CDR3 is TGCAGTGCTAGGGATCCGGCTCGCGGGCCCAAAAACATTCAGTACTTC.

This clonotype was detected many times. Because this beta chain is a stray read in a library intended to capture alpha chains, its abundance should not be given much weight. CDR3 protein: CASSGDPGEPQHF. The DNA for the CDR3 is TGTGCCAGCAGCGGAGACCCGGGTGAGCCCCAGCATTTT. The chain employs TRBV11-1 and TRBJ1-5; D unresolved. This CDR3 has 13 amino acids. V was cut by 5 bases and J by 8 bases, with 13 bases left in between. Germline assignment: CDR1 SGHAT and CDR2 FQDESV (reference sequence).

There are many counts of this clonotype. This beta chain came through as a stray read in a library set up for alpha chains, and its size says little. The chain couples TRBV29-1 to TRBJ1-1; D uncertain. Germline V gene lookup returns CDR1 SQVTM and CDR2 ANQGSEA. The ends were cut back, 6 bases at V and 5 bases at J, with 13 bases in the middle. The CDR3 is made up of 12 amino acids. CDR3 region: CSVDKIGTEAFF. The CDR3 region has the DNA TGCAGCGTCGACAAAATTGGGACTGAAGCTTTCTTT.

This clonotype has at least ten counts. As an off-target read in a library built for alpha chains, this beta chain has a frequency of little significance. The V call is TRBV12-3 or TRBV12-4, the J call TRBJ2-2; D not certain. V dropped 3 bases and J dropped 4 bases, with 15 bases sitting between them. This CDR3 comprises 16 residues. The CDR3 loop reads CASSFNFQKGTGELFF. CDR3 nucleotide sequence: TGTGCCAGCAGTTTCAACTTCCAGAAGGGCACCGGGGAGCTGTTTTTT.

This clonotype was seen at least ten times. This beta chain is off target for a library built for alpha chains, so its abundance means little. The J gene is TRBJ2-1, the V gene TRBV24-1, with TRBD1 identical over 9 bases. Unmatched junction bases numbered 5, after V lost 1 base and J lost 5 bases. The CDR3 consists of 16 residues. The germline V gene has CDR1 KGHDR and CDR2 SFDVKD. The CDR3 DNA sequence: TGTGCCACCAGTGATTTTGGGACAGGGTTCGACAATGAGCAGTTCTTC. Amino acids: CATSDFGTGFDNEQFF.

This clonotype was detected ten times or more. Since the library was made to target alpha chains, this beta chain is a stray read and its abundance is not meaningful. The gene calls are TRBV7-9 and TRBJ1-4; 9 bases align to TRBD1. The V segment lost 5 bases and the J segment 5 bases; nucleotides outside the gene matches: 3. In germline, CDR1 is SEHNR, CDR2 FQNEAQ (reference sequence). CDR3 length equals 14 residues. The CDR3 protein is CASSPGQGNEKLFF. The CDR3 nucleotides are TGTGCCAGCAGCCCCGGACAGGGGAATGAAAAACTGTTTTTT.

This clonotype was observed at least ten times. This beta chain appears as a stray read in a library generated for alpha chains; its size is not informative. This chain links TRBV6-6 with TRBJ1-6; D call uncertain. Germline V gene lookup returns CDR1 MNHNY and CDR2 SVGAGI (reference sequence). Between the trimmed V and J ends, which lost 4 bases and 0 bases, there was a span of 7 bases. The CDR3 extends over 15 amino acids. In nucleotides, the CDR3 is TGTGCCAGCAGTTTCGCAAGCTCCTATAATTCACCCCTCCACTTT. This sequence encodes CASSFASSYNSPLHF.

This clonotype was detected many times. Since the library was made to target alpha chains, this beta chain is a stray read and its abundance is not meaningful. The CDR3 loop is CSVGTGREAFF. The CDR3 DNA reads TGCAGCGTCGGAACCGGGAGAGAAGCTTTCTTT. This rearrangement joins TRBV29-1 to TRBJ1-1; D not resolved. There are 11 residues in the CDR3. Trimming removed 6 bases from V and 8 bases from J, with 13 bases in between. CDR1 is SQVTM, CDR2 ANQGSEA, per germline.

This clonotype occurred many times. This beta chain is a stray read from a library made for alpha chains; its abundance is not meaningful. This rearrangement joins TRBV20-1 to TRBJ1-1; 7 nucleotides agree with TRBD1. The CDR3 runs 13 residues. V dropped 6 bases and J dropped 0; count of bases not matched to a gene: 4. Looked up from germline, CDR1 is DFQATT and CDR2 is SNEGSKA (reference sequence). The CDR3 reads CSARGQLNTEAFF. The CDR3 bases are TGCAGTGCGCGGGGACAGCTGAACACTGAAGCTTTCTTT.